A single sample gave rise to the 23 T cell receptor beta chains below, sequenced in a study of blood T cell repertoires in COVID-19. Some clones are missing from TCRdb's copy, which holds only in-frame ones; the method was immunoSEQ multiplex PCR. The sample shows around 250,000 clones, about 91% of them seen only once. The sample consisted of PBMCs or T cells enriched from blood (not recorded which). The receptors stem from a woman aged 40 to 50 with acute COVID-19.

The count of this clone is one. The J gene is TRBJ2-6, the V gene TRBV6-2 or TRBV6-3; D might be TRBD1 (6 bases). V shed 0 bases and J shed 4 bases, with 19 bases lying between them. This CDR3 contains 19 residues. Germline V CDR1 and CDR2: MNHEY, SVGEGT. CDR3 bases: TGTGCCAGCAGTTACTCGAACCGACAGGTCGTCCCGGGGGCCAACGTCCTGACTTTC. It codes for CASSYSNRQVVPGANVLTF.

The CDR3: CATCRTSTDTQYF. DNA for the CDR3: TGTGCCACGTGCAGGACTAGCACAGATACGCAGTATTTT. The chain links TRBV24-1 to TRBJ2-3; tentative D call: TRBD2 (5 bases). Germline V gene sequence: CDR1 KGHDR, CDR2 SFDVKD. The CDR3 length is 13 residues. Trimming took off 10 bases at V and 0 bases at J, with 10 bases between the two ends.

This chain joins TRBV6-5 and TRBJ1-4, with D uncertain. Trimming left V 8 bases short and J 4 bases short, with 11 bases between. Germline V lookup: CDR1 MNHEY, CDR2 SVGAGI. This CDR3 contains 13 residues. The CDR3 reads CASLDGVNEKLFF. Written as DNA, the CDR3 is TGTGCCAGCCTCGACGGAGTTAATGAAAAACTGTTTTTT.

This chain uses TRBV15 with TRBJ2-1; D might be TRBD1 (6 bases). The CDR3 is 14 amino acids. CDR1 is LNHNV and CDR2 is YYDKDF in the germline V gene (reference sequence). The V end lost 3 bases, the J end lost 7 bases, and 13 bases lay between the germline ends. In DNA, the CDR3 is TGTGCCACCAGCAGGTACGGACAGCCAAATGAGCAGTTCTTC. Translation: CATSRYGQPNEQFF.

This chain joins TRBV7-2 and TRBJ2-1; TRBD2 is a possible D gene (5 bases). This CDR3 is 15 amino acids long. Per the germline V gene, CDR1 is SGHTA and CDR2 is FQGNSA. The ends were cut back, 2 bases at V and 2 bases at J, with 10 bases in the middle. DNA of the CDR3: TGTGCCAGCAGCTTACTCGGGGATGCCTACAATGAGCAGTTCTTC. Protein: CASSLLGDAYNEQFF.

V and J are TRBV11-2 and TRBJ2-5; 7 positions agree with TRBD1. Per germline, CDR1 SGHAT and CDR2 FQNNGV. V was pared by 3 bases and J by 3 bases, with 7 bases of the junction left unmatched. The CDR3 consists of 15 residues. DNA of the CDR3: TGTGCCAGCAGCTTCGGCCCGGGACAGAAAGAGACCCAGTACTTC. Amino acids: CASSFGPGQKETQYF. Looking up the rest from reference TRBV11-2 and TRBJ2-5 gives the full variable domain: EAGVAQSPRYKIIEKRQSVAFWCNPISGHATLYWYQQILGQGPKLLIQFQNNGVVDDSQLPKDRFSAERLKGVDSTLKIQPAKLEDSAVYLCASSFGPGQKETQYFGPGTRLLVL.

This rearrangement joins TRBV24-1 to TRBJ2-1; the match to TRBD1 covers 9 bases. This CDR3 region has 14 residues. CDR1 and CDR2 from the germline V gene are KGHDR and SFDVKD. Trimming at V came to 5 bases and at J to 7 bases, leaving 5 bases not matched to a gene. The CDR3 DNA sequence: TGTGCCACCAGTGCCGGGACAGGGTGGAATGAGCAGTTCTTC. It yields the protein CATSAGTGWNEQFF.

CDR3 residues: CASSLRLAGVIRQYF. The DNA of the CDR3 is TGTGCCAGCAGCTTACGACTAGCGGGAGTAATCCGGCAGTACTTC. The rearrangement links TRBV11-2 to TRBJ2-7; TRBD2 agrees at 12 bases. Germline loops: CDR1 SGHAT, CDR2 FQNNGV. This CDR3 is built from 15 residues. Unmatched junction bases numbered 8, after V lost 2 bases and J lost 9 bases. The entire variable domain, with the rest obtained from reference TRBV11-2 and TRBJ2-7, is as follows: EAGVAQSPRYKIIEKRQSVAFWCNPISGHATLYWYQQILGQGPKLLIQFQNNGVVDDSQLPKDRFSAERLKGVDSTLKIQPAKLEDSAVYLCASSLRLAGVIRQYFGPGTRLTVT.

This clone was observed a few times. This CDR3 reads CASSLALVGQAAGYTF. The CDR3 DNA follows: TGTGCCAGCAGCTTGGCTCTAGTTGGACAGGCCGCGGGCTACACCTTC. The rearrangement uses TRBV5-4 and TRBJ1-2, with 7 positions matching TRBD1. There are 16 residues in the CDR3. Losses at the gene ends were 0 bases for V and 8 bases for J; bases not matched to a gene: 13. CDR1 SGHNT and CDR2 YYREEE come from the germline V gene (reference sequence).

The rearrangement uses TRBV5-5 and TRBJ1-6, with D perhaps TRBD1 (5 bases). Trimming stripped 0 bases from V and 7 bases from J, with 11 bases between. The CDR3 is made up of 15 amino acids. The germline gives CDR1 SGHKS, CDR2 YYEKEE (reference sequence). The DNA of the CDR3 is TGTGCCAGCAGCTTGGAAGAGACAGTGAATTCACCCCTCCACTTT. This codes for CASSLEETVNSPLHF.

This chain connects TRBV19 to TRBJ1-2; the D gene is possibly TRBD1 (6 bases). Looked up from germline, CDR1 is LNHDA and CDR2 is SQIVND (reference sequence). The CDR3 extends over 15 amino acids. Trimming removed 5 bases at V and 5 bases at J, with 18 bases between. CDR3 residues: CASSLTPRGMYGYTF. DNA of the CDR3: TGTGCCAGTAGTTTAACACCCAGGGGAATGTATGGCTACACCTTC.

This clone was found a few times. The rearrangement links TRBV10-1 to TRBJ2-2, with D perhaps matching TRBD2 (6 bases). The CDR3 contains 13 residues. Deletions cut 3 bases from V and 6 bases from J, with 8 bases between. Germline-derived CDR1 and CDR2 are WNHNN and SYGVQD (reference sequence). The CDR3 reads CASSDGGAGELFF. CDR3 bases: TGCGCCAGCAGTGACGGAGGGGCCGGGGAGCTGTTTTTT.

The V call is TRBV28, the J call TRBJ2-4; the D gene is possibly TRBD1 (6 bases). With 8 bases removed from V and 0 bases from J, the gap between germline ends came to 29 bases. CDR1 and CDR2 (germline): MDHEN, SYDVKM. The CDR3 has 20 amino acids. CDR3 protein: CASRRPVPPRTDIAKNIQYF. The CDR3 DNA reads as TGTGCCAGCCGTCGTCCGGTCCCTCCCCGGACAGATATAGCCAAAAACATTCAGTACTTC.

This clone showed up just a few times. The chain carries TRBV7-9 and TRBJ2-5, with D perhaps matching TRBD2 (5 bases). Trimming took 2 bases from V and 5 from J, leaving 21 bases between them. The CDR3 runs 17 residues. CDR1 and CDR2 from the germline V gene are SEHNR and FQNEAQ (reference sequence). In nucleotides, the CDR3 is TGTGCCAGCAGCTTAAAGGGTGACTGGGGAGTGGTGGAGACCCAGTACTTC. Amino acids: CASSLKGDWGVVETQYF.

The J gene is TRBJ1-2, the V gene TRBV28, with 9 bases fitting TRBD1. In germline, CDR1 is MDHEN, CDR2 SYDVKM. V lost 6 bases to trimming and J lost 2 bases; unmatched junction nucleotides: 4. The CDR3 consists of 14 residues. The CDR3 sequence: CASRTGQGNYGYTF. Written as DNA, the CDR3 is TGTGCCAGCAGGACGGGACAGGGAAACTATGGCTACACCTTC.

The genes are TRBV28 and TRBJ2-1; 8 bases map to TRBD2. The CDR3 length is 15 residues. Germline CDR1 and CDR2: MDHEN and SYDVKM. The trim removed 8 bases at V and 2 bases at J, leaving 8 bases unmatched. The CDR3 nucleotides read TGTGCCAGCGTAAGCGGGAGTTTCACCTACAATGAGCAGTTCTTC. It codes for CASVSGSFTYNEQFF.

The chain carries TRBV7-3 and TRBJ2-5, with 8 nucleotides matching TRBD2. This CDR3 is built from 14 residues. Germline assignment: CDR1 SGHTA and CDR2 FQGTGA. V lost 5 bases, J lost 2 bases, and 4 bases stayed unmatched. The CDR3, as DNA: TGTGCCAGCAGCCCGAGCGGGGGACAAGAGACCCAGTACTTC. It codes for CASSPSGGQETQYF.

This clone was counted a single time. Written as DNA, the CDR3 is TGTGCCAGCAGTTTAAGTAATCGGGAGCAGTTCTTC. Translation: CASSLSNREQFF. The chain joins TRBV27 to TRBJ2-1; D remains unclear. The V gene lost 2 bases and the J gene lost 10 bases, with 9 bases spanning the gap. The CDR3 length is 12 residues. Germline V lookup: CDR1 MNHEY, CDR2 SMNVEV (reference sequence).

CDR3: CASSAGQGSNQPQHF. The CDR3, as DNA: TGTGCCAGCAGTGCGGGACAGGGAAGCAATCAGCCCCAGCATTTT. The chain carries TRBV28 and TRBJ1-5; TRBD1 matches at 9 bases. The germline gives CDR1 MDHEN, CDR2 SYDVKM. With 5 bases clipped from V and 1 base from J, the junction kept 3 bases outside the gene matches. The CDR3 is 15 residues long.

The chain is built from TRBV30 and TRBJ1-2; 11 nucleotides match TRBD1. CDR3 length equals 17 residues. Unmatched junction bases numbered 11, after V lost 2 bases and J lost 3 bases. CDR1 and CDR2 (germline): GTSNPN, SVGIG (reference sequence). DNA of the CDR3: TGTGCCTGGAGTCCTAGTTGGACAGGGGGCTACGACTATGGCTACACCTTC. This encodes CAWSPSWTGGYDYGYTF.

This clone was picked up one time. This chain links TRBV5-8 with TRBJ1-2; maybe TRBD1 (6 bases). This CDR3 is 16 amino acids long. The germline V gene encodes CDR1 SGHTS and CDR2 YDEGEE. The V and J ends lost 0 bases and 4 bases respectively, with 16 bases between them. CDR3 coding DNA: TGTGCCAGCAGCTTGGCCCCAGGGGACGGGACCTATGGCTACACCTTC. It specifies CASSLAPGDGTYGYTF.

The chain recombines TRBV27 with TRBJ2-6; the D is unclear. The CDR3 is made up of 14 amino acids. V lost 5 bases and J lost 1, with 6 bases in between. Germline CDR1 MNHEY, CDR2 SMNVEV (reference sequence). CDR3 region: CASSHRSGANVLTF. In nucleotides, the CDR3 is TGTGCCAGCAGTCATAGATCTGGGGCCAACGTCCTGACTTTC.

The J gene is TRBJ1-5, the V gene TRBV19; D might be TRBD1 (6 bases). Germline V gene sequence: CDR1 LNHDA, CDR2 SQIVND (reference sequence). V was shortened by 5 bases and J by 7 bases, with 21 bases between the two germline ends. CDR3 length equals 16 residues. The CDR3 reads CASSPQRGRAGQPQHF. CDR3 bases: TGTGCCAGTAGTCCTCAAAGGGGGAGGGCAGGGCAGCCCCAGCATTTT. The full variable domain, its missing parts supplied by reference TRBV19 and TRBJ1-5, is DGGITQSPKYLFRKEGQNVTLSCEQNLNHDAMYWYRQDPGQGLRLIYYSQIVNDFQKGDIAEGYSVSREKKESFPLTVTSAQKNPTAFYLCASSPQRGRAGQPQHFGDGTRLSIL.